The present T cell receptor (beta chain) was sequenced within a study of OX40 agonist ivuxolimab in advanced cancers. Concerning the study at large: Ivuxolimab was an agonistic, fully human IgG2 monoclonal antibody directed against OX40 (CD134), a costimulatory receptor. Intravenous ivuxolimab was administered to patients every 2 weeks at six dose levels: 0.01, 0.1, 0.3, 1.5, 3 and 10 mg/kg. Among the approximately 50 dose-escalation patients, some 20 had hepatocellular carcinoma, 15 or so melanoma, 9 renal cell carcinoma and 9 head and neck cancer. In the dose-escalation cohort, 75% to 85% of patients were male, and the mean age was roughly 56 years with a range of 23 to 79. Prior anti-PD-1, anti-PD-L1 or anti-CTLA-4 therapy was permitted, and checkpoint inhibitors had been received by more than 35% of dose-escalation patients. Partial responses occurred in three dose-escalation patients: two with cutaneous melanoma and one with hepatocellular carcinoma. The purpose of peripheral TCRbeta sequencing was to test whether ivuxolimab changed TCR sequence diversity and led to clonal T-cell expansion. The monotherapy dose-escalation portion (N ≈ 55 patients) of the phase I ivuxolimab trial is reported in the paper.

Patients with autoimmune disease history or receiving systemic immunosuppression were excluded from the trial. Peripheral blood for TCR sequencing was drawn from every dose cohort at baseline, at cycle 4 day 1 and at cycle 7 day 1. The samples were taken from a phase I, first-in-human, multicenter, open-label dose-escalation trial of ivuxolimab. Adults with locally advanced or metastatic melanoma, renal cell carcinoma, hepatocellular carcinoma or head and neck squamous cell carcinoma were enrolled in the trial. Before TCR sequencing, CD4+ T cells and CD8+ T cells were sorted from peripheral blood as separate populations. The germline V gene supplies CDR1 SGHDT and CDR2 YYEEEE. Including the terminal cysteine and phenylalanine, the CDR3 comprises 13 residues. Here the CDR3 DNA is all that survives: 39 bases in frame from base 1. At the junction V is shortened by 4 bases and J by 6 bases, with 13 bases in between.

For sequencing of the TCRbeta CDR3 region, genomic DNA was extracted from the sorted cells. TCRbeta CDR3 regions were sequenced using the immunoSEQ Assay. TCRdb's version of the immuneACCESS table is confined to in-frame rearrangements and falls short of the full clone set. An unresolved V gene accounts for under half of the shortfall where checked; the remainder is of unknown origin. Counted in this sample were approximately 25,000 clones; around 79% of them appeared once. The biggest ten clones account for 15% to 20% of the sample. Broad study findings and their caveats: Low levels of normalized T-cell clonal expansion were also shown by some nonresponding patients. Antigen specificity was not determined for the clonally expanded peripheral T cells. Clonal expansion of both CD4+ and CD8+ blood T cells was observed from baseline to week 6 at doses 0.1 to 3.0 mg/kg. In the 0.1-3.0 mg/kg groups, partial responders had among the lowest normalized peripheral clonal expansion, particularly in CD8+ T cells. On average, CD8+ T cells showed more expanded clones than CD4+ T cells after ivuxolimab.

About this clone: There is no known antigen for this receptor. Base qualities are missing; no much larger clone stands one base away.

The chain was built from TRBV5-6 and TRBJ1-1, with the D segment identity uncertain. The TCR sequence derives from an adult with an advanced solid tumor such as melanoma, head and neck, liver or kidney cancer. This specimen was CD4+ or CD8+ T cells sorted from blood, taken in a trial of the OX40 agonist ivuxolimab. CDR3 sequence: CASSPLSGAEAFF. In nucleotides, the sequence is TGTGCCAGCAGCCCCCTATCTGGGGCTGAAGCTTTCTTT.